The TCR beta chain described here comes from a study of blood T cell repertoires in COVID-19. Study background: Collection of acute and convalescent COVID-19 samples took place in the United States, Italy and Spain.

In the source study's methods: Cell counts per sample came from amplifying reference gene primers. Method: immunoSEQ multiplex PCR; TCRdb's copy keeps in-frame clones and lacks some. That table supplies the V and J calls and clone size; D and trimming were determined from the DNA. The top ten hold 12% of the sample, which has roughly 120,000 clones, around 82% seen once. V shed 5 bases and J 5 bases; nucleotides not matched to a gene: 6. The length of the CDR3 is 14 residues. In germline, CDR1 is MGHDK, CDR2 SYGVNS. The receptor was derived from a human donor in a cohort sampled during active COVID-19. Sequencing used peripheral blood. V and J are TRBV25-1 and TRBJ2-1; TRBD1 aligns across 7 bases. CDR3 coding DNA: TGTGCCAGCAGTCCGACAGGGTGGGACAATGAGCAGTTCTTC. Amino acids: CASSPTGWDNEQFF.